Listed below are T cell receptor beta chains from one sample, sequenced in a study of blood T cell repertoires in COVID-19. The method was immunoSEQ multiplex PCR; TCRdb's version includes in-frame clones alone and lacks a portion of them. The data hold 150,000 to 200,000 clones, with 88% observed a single time. The sample taken for sequencing was PBMCs or T cells enriched from blood (not recorded which). These receptors were taken from a woman aged 18 to 35 who had recovered from COVID-19. Each CDR3 is given with its conserved first and last residue. The D gene is left open where the match is weak. Clone size is not always given. Where it is, it says once, few, many or a class for expanded clones.

>TRBJ1-2|-|-|TRBV7-2
CASSFGRANYGYTF
TGTGCCAGCAGCTTTGGGAGGGCTAACTATGGCTACACCTTC
>TRBJ2-3|TRBD1|-|TRBV24-1
CATSQNPGTGADTQYF
TGTGCCACCAGTCAAAACCCCGGGACAGGGGCAGATACGCAGTATTTT
>TRBJ2-1|-|-|TRBV19
CASSSWGLGNLGDEQFF
TGTGCCAGTAGTAGTTGGGGGCTGGGAAACCTAGGGGATGAGCAGTTCTTC
>TRBJ2-3|TRBD2|-|TRBV28
CASSSPPWRGGLYF
TGTGCCAGCAGTTCACCCCCTTGGCGGGGGGGTCTCTATTTT
>TRBJ2-3|-|-|TRBV24-1
CATSDLGSGVHPDTQYF
TGTGCCACCAGTGATTTGGGTTCAGGGGTCCATCCAGATACGCAGTATTTT
>TRBJ1-4|-|-|TRBV5-1
CASSLAPSGMGNEKLFF
TGCGCCAGCAGCTTGGCCCCTTCGGGGATGGGGAATGAAAAACTGTTTTTT
>TRBJ2-7|-|-|TRBV18
CASSQTVAYEQYF
TGTGCCAGCTCACAGACAGTCGCCTACGAGCAGTACTTC
>TRBJ2-1|-|-|TRBV29-1
CSVVTEYNEQFF
TGCAGCGTTGTGACGGAGTACAATGAGCAGTTCTTC
>TRBJ1-2|TRBD1|-|TRBV11-2
CASSLYVEFRQGHGYTF
TGTGCCAGCAGCTTATATGTCGAATTTCGACAGGGGCATGGCTACACCTTC
>TRBJ1-2|-|once|TRBV27
CASSSVGYTF
TGTGCCAGCAGTTCAGTTGGCTACACCTTC
>TRBJ2-7|-|-|TRBV29-1
CSVEGQGLMEQYF
TGCAGCGTTGAAGGGCAGGGACTTATGGAGCAGTACTTC
>TRBJ1-2|-|few|TRBV6-5
CASSYSTGGIGYTF
TGTGCCAGCAGTTACTCAACCGGGGGAATTGGCTACACCTTC
>TRBJ1-6|TRBD1|once|TRBV2
CASQGQGAAPLHF
TGTGCCAGCCAAGGACAGGGGGCCGCACCCCTCCACTTT
>TRBJ1-1|-|-|TRBV4-3
CASSQDRGRVQRGTEAFF
TGCGCCAGCAGCCAAGATCGTGGGCGTGTTCAAAGGGGGACTGAAGCTTTCTTT
>TRBJ1-2|-|-|TRBV28
CASSSTGLPNYGYTF
TGTGCCAGCAGTTCCACAGGCTTACCTAACTATGGCTACACCTTC
>TRBJ1-1|TRBD1|-|TRBV7-9
CASSPTGGTEAFF
TGTGCCAGCAGCCCTACAGGGGGCACTGAAGCTTTCTTT
>TRBJ2-3|-|-|TRBV28
CASSWTASTDTQYF
TGTGCCAGCAGTTGGACAGCAAGCACAGATACGCAGTATTTT
>TRBJ1-3|-|once|TRBV5-1
CASSFTPNLVSGNTIYF
TGCGCCAGCAGCTTTACGCCGAACTTGGTGTCGGGAAACACCATATATTTT
>TRBJ2-3|TRBD2|-|TRBV5-1
CASSLASGGVRDTQYF
TGCGCCAGCAGCTTGGCTAGCGGGGGGGTGAGAGATACGCAGTATTTT
>TRBJ2-5|TRBD2|-|TRBV5-5
CASSSGLAGILGAQYF
TGTGCCAGCAGCTCCGGACTAGCGGGGATCCTTGGGGCCCAGTACTTC
>TRBJ2-2|TRBD1|few|TRBV2
CASSEYGTGATPTGELFF
TGTGCCAGCAGTGAATATGGGACAGGGGCGACTCCCACCGGGGAGCTGTTTTTT
>TRBJ2-3|TRBD1|-|TRBV28
CASSPPVQGAADTQYF
TGTGCCAGCAGCCCTCCAGTACAGGGGGCTGCAGATACGCAGTATTTT
>TRBJ2-7|-|-|TRBV4-2
CASSRSDEQYF
TGTGCCAGCAGCCGCTCGGACGAGCAGTACTTC
>TRBJ2-7|-|-|TRBV12-2
CASRPQGQEKYEQYF
TGTGCAAGTCGCCCCCAGGGACAGGAAAAATACGAGCAGTACTTC
>TRBJ1-6|TRBD1|-|TRBV4-1
CASSPSPPGQGNSPLHF
TGCGCCAGCAGCCCGAGTCCTCCGGGACAGGGAAATTCACCCCTCCACTTT